These 30 T cell receptor beta chains were all obtained from the same sample, sequenced in a study of breast tumors, draining lymph nodes, adjacent tissues. The lymph nodes were axillary draining lymph nodes from breast cancer patients. MiXCR was run by TCRdb on the multiplex PCR reads, yielding one entry per CDR3 protein. The sample lists 270,000 or so distinct CDR3 sequences, roughly 30% seen once, with more than 0.85% in the top ten. Input material: axillary lymph node tissue. These receptors originate from a female donor with breast cancer. Some clones in this sample may be carry-over from other donors' samples.

This clonotype was detected ten times or more. This chain connects TRBV7-9 to TRBJ2-3; 10 bases match TRBD1. The CDR3 consists of 17 residues. J gave up 5 bases and V 3 bases, and 11 bases lay outside the gene matches. Looked up from germline, CDR1 is SEHNR and CDR2 is FQNEAQ (reference sequence). In nucleotides, the CDR3 is TGTGCCAGCAGCTTGACCGACAGGGGGCGGGATCGAGATACGCAGTATTTT. Translated: CASSLTDRGRDRDTQYF. The full variable domain, its missing parts supplied by reference TRBV7-9 and TRBJ2-3, is DTGVSQNPRHKITKRGQNVTFRCDPISEHNRLYWYRQTLGQGPEFLTYFQNEAQLEKSRLLSDRFSAERPKGSFSTLEIQRTEQGDSAMYLCASSLTDRGRDRDTQYFGPGTRLTVL.

This clonotype has at least ten counts. This chain uses TRBV2 with TRBJ2-3; 8 nucleotides agree with TRBD1. Per the germline V gene, CDR1 is SNHLY and CDR2 is FYNNEI. This CDR3 is built from 14 residues. The V gene end was trimmed by 8 bases and the J gene end by 6 bases; junction bases not matched to a gene: 10. The CDR3 region is CASGRDRQVDTQYF. In nucleotides, the CDR3 is TGTGCCAGCGGACGGGACAGGCAGGTGGATACGCAGTATTTT.

In this sample, this clonotype turned up many times. The V call is TRBV7-3, the J call TRBJ1-5; no reliable D call. The CDR3 is 15 amino acids. The ends were cut back, 1 base at V and 5 bases at J, with 12 bases in the middle. Germline V gene data show CDR1 as SGHTA and CDR2 as FQGTGA. This chain's CDR3 is CASSLIWAGYQPQHF. CDR3 nucleotides: TGTGCCAGCAGCTTAATTTGGGCAGGATATCAGCCCCAGCATTTT.

A word on this clonotype: The limits of the CDR3 on the DNA are not certain, so only TCRdb's listed CDR3 is given. The rearrangement joins TRBV25-1 to TRBJ1-5. CDR1 MGHDK and CDR2 SYGVNS come from the germline V gene. The CDR3 length is 24 residues, termini included. This chain's CDR3 is CASKVDYICSASRSGGLSNQPQHF.

This clonotype was seen many times. The chain couples TRBV29-1 to TRBJ2-7, with D perhaps given as TRBD1 or TRBD2 (5 bases each). CDR3 length: 12 amino acids. Germline V gene data show CDR1 as SQVTM and CDR2 as ANQGSEA. Trimming shortened V by 2 bases and J by 6 bases, and 11 bases separated the two germline ends. CDR3 DNA sequence: TGCAGCGTTGAAATCGGGGCGGGCGAGCAGTACTTC. It translates to CSVEIGAGEQYF.

Concerning this clonotype: At one end the junction does not follow the germline gene, possibly because of a read error. In DNA, the CDR3 is TGTGCCAGCAGCCTCTCTTCCACTTTAGCCGGGCAAGAGGCCCAGTACTTC. Translation gives CASSLSSTLAGQEAQYF. This chain uses TRBV25-1 with TRBJ2-5; D remains unclear. CDR1 and CDR2 from the germline V gene are MGHDK and SYGVNS. There are 17 residues in the CDR3.

This rearrangement joins TRBV27 to TRBJ2-5; 8 bases are shared with TRBD1. CDR1 and CDR2 (germline): MNHEY, SMNVEV (reference sequence). Germline trimming cut 8 bases from V and 4 bases from J; bases unmatched to any gene: 15. CDR3 length: 16 amino acids. For the CDR3, the DNA is TGTGCCAGCTATACCCATTTCGGGACAGGAATAGAGACCCAGTACTTC. Its translation: CASYTHFGTGIETQYF.

Points on this clonotype: A much larger clone differs by one base, so this may be a read error. The chain joins TRBV20-1 to TRBJ2-7; 9 bases map to TRBD1. The CDR3 has 17 residues. Per the germline V gene, CDR1 is DFQATT and CDR2 is SNEGSKA (reference sequence). Here the CDR3 DNA reads TGCGGTGCTAGAGATAGGCGGCGGACAGGGGTTCCCTACGAGCAGTACTTC. Residues: CGARDRRRTGVPYEQYF.

This clonotype appeared a single time. CDR3 DNA: TGTGCCAGCAGCCCCGGGACTAGCGGGAGAAGGATCGAGACCCAGTACTTC. Translated, it gives CASSPGTSGRRIETQYF. The chain combines TRBV7-2 with TRBJ2-5; 14 nucleotides line up with TRBD2. The CDR3 is made up of 17 amino acids. CDR1 SGHTA and CDR2 FQGNSA come from the germline V gene. Unmatched junction bases numbered 10, after V lost 5 bases and J lost 5 bases.

In its sample, this clonotype was seen many times. J is TRBJ2-2 and V is TRBV6-6; TRBD1 matches at 9 bases. The germline V gene has CDR1 MNHNY and CDR2 SVGAGI (reference sequence). CDR3 length: 18 residues. V was clipped by 0 bases and J by 5 bases; unmatched bases: 10. In nucleotides, the CDR3 is TGTGCCAGCAGTTACTCGAGGGACAGGGTGTTGGTAACCGGGGAGCTGTTTTTT. It translates to CASSYSRDRVLVTGELFF.

The chain carries TRBV29-1 and TRBJ2-7; D might be TRBD2 (5 bases). CDR3 length: 12 amino acids. Germline assignment: CDR1 SQVTM and CDR2 ANQGSEA. Between the trimmed V and J ends, which lost 8 bases and 3 bases, there was a span of 14 bases. The CDR3 region has the DNA TGCAGCTTAGAGCGGCAGTTCTACGAGCAGTACTTC. It specifies CSLERQFYEQYF.

A word on this clonotype: This sequence may be a read error, since a much larger clone differs from it by one base. The J gene is TRBJ2-1, the V gene TRBV5-1; tentatively, D is TRBD1 (6 bases). Trimming took 4 bases from V and 15 from J, leaving 26 bases between them. This CDR3 is built from 15 residues. Germline V gene lookup returns CDR1 SGHRS and CDR2 YFSETQ. The CDR3 sequence is CASSPTGWLETGAFF. The CDR3 bases are TGCGCCAGCAGCCCAACAGGGTGGCTGGAAACCGGTGCGTTCTTC.

This clonotype was seen repeatedly, ten times or more. The V gene is TRBV20-1, the J gene TRBJ1-5, with D possibly being TRBD1 (5 bases). Per germline, CDR1 DFQATT and CDR2 SNEGSKA (reference sequence). Trimming removed 5 bases from V and 0 bases from J, with 14 bases in between. The CDR3 has 15 residues. The CDR3 here is CSALGQPYSNQPQHF. The CDR3 DNA follows: TGCAGTGCTTTGGGGCAGCCTTATAGCAATCAGCCCCAGCATTTT.

Of note for this clonotype: A clone one base away is much larger, so this may be a read error. V is TRBV12-3 or TRBV12-4 and J is TRBJ2-3, with TRBD2 identical over 7 bases. This CDR3 contains 13 residues. The CDR3 DNA is TGTGCCAGCAGCTCAGCCGCGGGGGATATGCAGTATTTT. Translated, it gives CASSSAAGDMQYF.

On this clonotype itself: A much larger clone differs from this one at a single base, so this may be a read error. The chain is built from TRBV5-5 and TRBJ2-6; TRBD1 aligns across 10 bases. The V gene's germline CDR1 is SGHKS and CDR2 YYEKEE (reference sequence). This CDR3 has 18 residues. The trim removed 4 bases at V and 0 bases at J, leaving 7 bases unmatched. CDR3 in DNA: TGTGCCAGCAGCCCCACGACAGGGGGCCTCTCTGGGGCCAACGTCCTGACTTTC. Translation gives CASSPTTGGLSGANVLTF. The complete variable domain, with remaining parts taken from reference TRBV5-5 and TRBJ2-6, reads DAGVTQSPTHLIKTRGQQVTLRCSPISGHKSVSWYQQVLGQGPQFIFQYYEKEERGRGNFPDRFSARQFPNYSSELNVNALLLGDSALYLCASSPTTGGLSGANVLTFGAGSRLTVL.

This clonotype showed up many times. The chain uses TRBV19 and TRBJ2-1; TRBD2 might be the D (6 bases). In germline, CDR1 is LNHDA, CDR2 SQIVND (reference sequence). This CDR3 is built from 15 residues. V was shortened by 4 bases and J by 8 bases, with 18 bases between the two germline ends. CDR3 sequence reads: CASSSGEMGYDEQFF. Here the CDR3 DNA reads TGTGCCAGTAGTAGCGGGGAAATGGGTTACGATGAGCAGTTCTTC. The full variable domain, its missing parts supplied by reference TRBV19 and TRBJ2-1, is DGGITQSPKYLFRKEGQNVTLSCEQNLNHDAMYWYRQDPGQGLRLIYYSQIVNDFQKGDIAEGYSVSREKKESFPLTVTSAQKNPTAFYLCASSSGEMGYDEQFFGPGTRLTVL.

The chain combines TRBV7-8 with TRBJ1-2; weak D call: TRBD1 (5 bases). Germline loops: CDR1 SGHVS, CDR2 FQNEAQ. Between the trimmed V and J ends, which lost 2 bases and 0 bases, there was a span of 10 bases. The CDR3 totals 15 residues. The CDR3 is CASSLIGRANYGYTF. CDR3 bases: TGTGCCAGCAGCTTAATTGGCAGGGCTAACTATGGCTACACCTTC.

This clonotype appeared once. A much larger clone differs by one base, so this may be a read error. This chain joins TRBV4-3 and TRBJ2-7, with D perhaps being TRBD1 or TRBD2 (5 bases each). This CDR3 is built from 13 residues. The germline V and J ends were trimmed by 0 bases and 12 bases, with 15 bases remaining between them. Germline lookup yields CDR1 LGHNA and CDR2 YSLEER. The CDR3 loop is CASSQDPGAGMYF. The CDR3 bases are TGCGCCAGCAGCCAAGACCCCGGGGCAGGGATGTACTTC.

Concerning this clonotype itself: The DNA is left out, because the CDR3 cannot be placed on it with certainty; the CDR3 is given as TCRdb lists it. This chain links TRBV19 with TRBJ2-7; TRBD2 is the table's D call, not checked against the DNA. The V gene's germline CDR1 is LNHDA and CDR2 SQIVND (reference sequence). Ends included, the CDR3 has 14 residues. This CDR3 is CASTVGAGAYEQYF.

This chain links TRBV9 with TRBJ2-3; D is unclear. Germline loops: CDR1 SGDLS, CDR2 YYNGEE. V dropped 3 bases and J dropped 11 bases, with 16 bases sitting between them. The CDR3 spans 13 residues. The CDR3 here is CASSGSGYNEQYF. The CDR3, as DNA: TGTGCCAGCAGCGGTAGTGGTTACAATGAGCAGTATTTT. Complete variable domain (other parts from reference TRBV9 and TRBJ2-3): DSGVTQTPKHLITATGQRVTLRCSPRSGDLSVYWYQQSLDQGLQFLIQYYNGEERAKGNILERFSAQQFPDLHSELNLSSLELGDSALYFCASSGSGYNEQYFGPGTRLTVL.

This clonotype was counted ten times or more. V gene TRBV30 combines with J gene TRBJ1-5, with 7 bases matching TRBD1. The CDR3 extends over 15 amino acids. Trimming removed 4 bases from V and 0 bases from J; junction bases left unmatched: 6. From germline, CDR1 is GTSNPN and CDR2 SVGIG (reference sequence). CDR3: CAWNPGGYSNQPQHF. The CDR3 nucleotides read TGTGCCTGGAACCCAGGGGGATATAGCAATCAGCCCCAGCATTTT.

This clonotype appeared many times. CDR3 nucleotides: TGTGCCACCAGTGAATTGACTAGCGGGACGAACACCGGGGAGCTGTTTTTT. Translating it yields CATSELTSGTNTGELFF. This rearrangement joins TRBV24-1 to TRBJ2-2, with 11 positions matching TRBD2. V gave up 4 bases and J gave up 0 bases; unmatched junction bases: 3. The CDR3 consists of 17 residues. Germline V gene data show CDR1 as KGHDR and CDR2 as SFDVKD.

A word on this clonotype: A junction end diverges from the germline sequence, so it may reflect a read error. The DNA of the CDR3 is TGTGCCAGCAGTCACTCGTGGGGCGCTCCGCAAGAGACCCAGTACTTC. Its translation is CASSHSWGAPQETQYF. The V gene is TRBV6-5, the J gene TRBJ2-5, with a possible D match to TRBD1 (5 bases). From germline, CDR1 is MNHEY and CDR2 SVGAGI. The CDR3 length is 16 residues.

Comment on this clonotype: This may stem from a read error, because a much larger clone lies one nucleotide away. The V gene is TRBV11-3, the J gene TRBJ1-4; D is unresolved. The germline CDR1 and CDR2 sequences are SGHNT and YENEEA. The CDR3 sequence is 16 residues long. This CDR3 is CAGSLGLSATNEKLFF. The CDR3 nucleotides are TGTGCCGGCAGCTTAGGTCTTTCTGCAACTAATGAAAAACTGTTTTTT.

This chain links TRBV3-1 with TRBJ2-7, with D perhaps TRBD1 (9 bases). This CDR3 comprises 20 residues. Trimming removed 1 base at V and 3 bases at J, with 28 bases between. The germline V gene encodes CDR1 LGHDT and CDR2 YNNKEL (reference sequence). The CDR3 reads CASSQVNWGSGTGRRYEQYF. The CDR3 DNA is TGTGCCAGCAGCCAAGTGAACTGGGGTAGCGGGACAGGGCGGCGCTACGAGCAGTACTTC.

This clonotype was recorded at least ten times. This chain uses TRBV6-5 with TRBJ1-6, with D possibly TRBD1 on 5 matching bases. Trimming removed 2 bases at V and 3 bases at J, with 8 bases between. The CDR3 has 15 residues. From germline, CDR1 is MNHEY and CDR2 SVGAGI. In nucleotides, the CDR3 is TGTGCCAGCAGTTACGGGACTTACTATAATTCACCCCTCCACTTT. This sequence encodes CASSYGTYYNSPLHF.

This clonotype came up many times. The chain carries TRBV11-2 and TRBJ1-3; D gene ambiguous. This CDR3 is 15 amino acids long. The germline gives CDR1 SGHAT, CDR2 FQNNGV. The V end lost 0 bases, the J end lost 6 bases, and 12 bases lay between the germline ends. The CDR3 reads CASSLDGLRENTIYF. CDR3 DNA: TGTGCCAGCAGCTTAGATGGGTTAAGGGAAAACACCATATATTTT.

This clonotype was observed many times. V is TRBV9 and J is TRBJ2-1, with no clear D. CDR3 length: 13 residues. Trimming left V 2 bases short and J 4 bases short, with 7 bases between. Germline CDR1 reads SGDLS; CDR2 reads YYNGEE. In DNA form, the CDR3 reads TGTGCCAGCAGCGTCACGGGTTACAATGAGCAGTTCTTC. Translating it yields CASSVTGYNEQFF.

This clonotype was observed many times. This sequence joins TRBV9 and TRBJ2-1, with 10 nucleotides matching TRBD1. The CDR3 has 16 amino acids. Trimming cost V 0 bases and J 8 bases; bases outside gene matches: 8. Looked up from germline, CDR1 is SGDLS and CDR2 is YYNGEE. CDR3 loop: CASSVAQGQGRDEQFF. The CDR3 DNA sequence: TGTGCCAGCAGCGTAGCTCAGGGACAGGGGAGGGATGAGCAGTTCTTC.

Points on this clonotype: A much bigger clone sits one base away, suggesting this may be a read error. This rearrangement joins TRBV5-4 to TRBJ2-6; the D gene is possibly TRBD1 (6 bases). Germline CDR1 SGHNT, CDR2 YYREEE (reference sequence). The V end was cut by 3 bases, the J end by 4 bases, with 17 bases between. The CDR3 has 17 residues. CDR3 in amino acids: CASSSRQASWGANVLTF. The CDR3 coding sequence is TGTGCCAGCAGCTCCAGACAGGCGAGTTGGGGGGCCAACGTCCTGACTTTC.